This T cell receptor (beta chain) was observed in a study of T cells after yellow fever vaccination. TCRdb itself ran the 5' RACE reads through MiXCR, one entry per CDR3 protein. This table has hundreds of thousands of distinct CDR3 sequences, 15% to 20% appearing once. Germline V CDR1 and CDR2: SQVTM, ANQGSEA. The CDR3 covers 11 residues. Trimming left V 7 bases short and J 6 bases short, with 13 bases between. The V call is TRBV29-1, the J call TRBJ2-7; a weak D match, TRBD1 (6 bases). This clonotype was sampled from a young man who received the YFV17D yellow fever vaccine. The material sequenced was PBMCs, taken 15 days after the yellow fever booster vaccination. Written as DNA, the CDR3 is TGCAGCGCTACTACAGGGCTCGAGCAGTACTTC. Its protein is CSATTGLEQYF.